This TCR beta chain originates from a study of technical replicates of blood from several donors. There are 15 residues in the CDR3. Germline V gene data show CDR1 as SGHTA and CDR2 as FQGNSA. The V gene end was trimmed by 4 bases and the J gene end by 3 bases; junction bases not matched to a gene: 3. TCRdb's table, derived via immunoSEQ multiplex PCR, lists solely in-frame clones and lacks some. The sample includes roughly 52,000 clones, roughly 96% of them seen just once. This chain connects TRBV7-2 to TRBJ2-1; 10 bases are shared with TRBD1. Material for sequencing was PBMCs. The TCR originated in a human donor in good health. Some clones in this sample may be carry-over from other donors' samples. CDR3: CASSSRDRGYNEQFF. CDR3 bases: TGTGCCAGCAGCTCCCGGGACAGGGGCTACAATGAGCAGTTCTTC.